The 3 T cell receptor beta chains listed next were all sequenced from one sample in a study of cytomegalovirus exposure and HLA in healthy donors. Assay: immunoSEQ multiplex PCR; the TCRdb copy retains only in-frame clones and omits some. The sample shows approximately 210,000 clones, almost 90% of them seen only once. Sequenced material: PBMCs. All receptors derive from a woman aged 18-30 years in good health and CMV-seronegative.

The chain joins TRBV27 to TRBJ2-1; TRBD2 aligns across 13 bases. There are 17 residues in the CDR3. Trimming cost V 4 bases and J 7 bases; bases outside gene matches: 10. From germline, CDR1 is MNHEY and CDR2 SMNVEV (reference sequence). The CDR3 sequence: CASSSSGTSGVFNEQFF. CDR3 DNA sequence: TGTGCCAGCAGTTCATCAGGGACTAGCGGGGTTTTTAATGAGCAGTTCTTC.

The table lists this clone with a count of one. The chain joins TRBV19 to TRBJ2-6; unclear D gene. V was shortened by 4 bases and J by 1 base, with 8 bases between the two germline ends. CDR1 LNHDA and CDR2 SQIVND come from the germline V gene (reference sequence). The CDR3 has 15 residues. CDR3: CASSTTPSGANVLTF. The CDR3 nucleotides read TGTGCCAGTAGTACTACTCCATCTGGGGCCAACGTCCTGACTTTC. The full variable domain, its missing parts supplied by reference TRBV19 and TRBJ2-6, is DGGITQSPKYLFRKEGQNVTLSCEQNLNHDAMYWYRQDPGQGLRLIYYSQIVNDFQKGDIAEGYSVSREKKESFPLTVTSAQKNPTAFYLCASSTTPSGANVLTFGAGSRLTVL.

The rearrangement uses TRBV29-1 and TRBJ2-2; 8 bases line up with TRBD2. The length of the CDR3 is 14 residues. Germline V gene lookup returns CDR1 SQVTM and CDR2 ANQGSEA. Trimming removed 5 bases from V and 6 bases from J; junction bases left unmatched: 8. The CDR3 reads CSVRSGSGSGELFF. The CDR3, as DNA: TGCAGCGTTAGAAGCGGGAGCGGTTCCGGGGAGCTGTTTTTT.